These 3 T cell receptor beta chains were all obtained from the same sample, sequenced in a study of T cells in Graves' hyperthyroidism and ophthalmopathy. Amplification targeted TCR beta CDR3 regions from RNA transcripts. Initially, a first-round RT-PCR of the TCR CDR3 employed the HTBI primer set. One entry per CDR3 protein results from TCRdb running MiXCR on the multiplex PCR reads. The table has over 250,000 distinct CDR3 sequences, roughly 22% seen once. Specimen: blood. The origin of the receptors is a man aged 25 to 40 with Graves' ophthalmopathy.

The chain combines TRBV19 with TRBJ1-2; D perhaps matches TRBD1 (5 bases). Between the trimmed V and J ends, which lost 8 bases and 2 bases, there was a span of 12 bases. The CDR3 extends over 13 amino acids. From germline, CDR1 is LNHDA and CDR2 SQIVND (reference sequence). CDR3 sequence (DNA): TGTGCCAGTGGCCCTAGGGGAAACTATGGCTACACCTTC. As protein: CASGPRGNYGYTF.

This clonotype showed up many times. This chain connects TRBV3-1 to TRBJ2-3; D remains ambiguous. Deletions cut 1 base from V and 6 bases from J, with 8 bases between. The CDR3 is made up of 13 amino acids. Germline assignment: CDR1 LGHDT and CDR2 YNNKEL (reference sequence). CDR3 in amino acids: CASSQGHADTQYF. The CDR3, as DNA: TGTGCCAGCAGCCAAGGGCACGCCGATACGCAGTATTTT.

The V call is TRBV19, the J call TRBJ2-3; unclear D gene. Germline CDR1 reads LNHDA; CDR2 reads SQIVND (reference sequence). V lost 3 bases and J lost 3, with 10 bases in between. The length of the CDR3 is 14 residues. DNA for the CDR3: TGTGCCAGTAGTATTCCCAGTCCAACAGATACGCAGTATTTT. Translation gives CASSIPSPTDTQYF.